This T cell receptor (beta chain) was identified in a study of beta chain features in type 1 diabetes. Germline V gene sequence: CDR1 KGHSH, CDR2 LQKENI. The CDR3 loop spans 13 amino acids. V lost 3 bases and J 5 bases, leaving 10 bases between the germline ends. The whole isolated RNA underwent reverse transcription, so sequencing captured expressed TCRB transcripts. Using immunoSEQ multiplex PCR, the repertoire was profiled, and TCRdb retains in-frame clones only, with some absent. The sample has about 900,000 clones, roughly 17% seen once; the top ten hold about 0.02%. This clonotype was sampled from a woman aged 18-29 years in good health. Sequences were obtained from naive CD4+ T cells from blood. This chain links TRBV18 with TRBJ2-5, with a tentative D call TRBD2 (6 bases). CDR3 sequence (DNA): TGTGCCAGCTCACCGCGGGAAGGGGAGACCCAGTACTTC. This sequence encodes CASSPREGETQYF.